In its sample, the clone carrying this T cell receptor (beta chain) was seen once. The record originates from a study of blood T cell repertoires in COVID-19. Whole-study context: Both acute and convalescent COVID-19 samples were obtained from the United States, Italy and Spain. PBMCs, B-cell-depleted T cells, or T cells provided the cDNA or gDNA that made up the material.

Seattle cases were enrolled at active infection and followed longitudinally. Germline V gives CDR1 MGHRA, CDR2 YSYEKL. The CDR3 runs 17 residues. Trimming took off 3 bases at V and 9 bases at J, with 24 bases between the two ends. Study processing details: Nucleated cell counts were estimated from reference gene primer amplification. The data were produced by immunoSEQ multiplex PCR, yet TCRdb's version contains in-frame clones alone and is incomplete. The DNA gave D and trimming, while V, J and clone size come from that table. The table lists some 390,000 clones, more than 75% of them singletons. The rearrangement links TRBV4-1 to TRBJ2-1; a weak D match, TRBD1 (5 bases). This clonotype was sampled from a woman aged 55-69 years with COVID-19, enrolled during active disease. Sequencing was carried out using peripheral blood. The DNA for the CDR3 is TGCGCCAGCAGCCAGGGGCAACAGGTATCGTCCTTTGTTGAGCAGTTCTTC. It is translated as CASSQGQQVSSFVEQFF.